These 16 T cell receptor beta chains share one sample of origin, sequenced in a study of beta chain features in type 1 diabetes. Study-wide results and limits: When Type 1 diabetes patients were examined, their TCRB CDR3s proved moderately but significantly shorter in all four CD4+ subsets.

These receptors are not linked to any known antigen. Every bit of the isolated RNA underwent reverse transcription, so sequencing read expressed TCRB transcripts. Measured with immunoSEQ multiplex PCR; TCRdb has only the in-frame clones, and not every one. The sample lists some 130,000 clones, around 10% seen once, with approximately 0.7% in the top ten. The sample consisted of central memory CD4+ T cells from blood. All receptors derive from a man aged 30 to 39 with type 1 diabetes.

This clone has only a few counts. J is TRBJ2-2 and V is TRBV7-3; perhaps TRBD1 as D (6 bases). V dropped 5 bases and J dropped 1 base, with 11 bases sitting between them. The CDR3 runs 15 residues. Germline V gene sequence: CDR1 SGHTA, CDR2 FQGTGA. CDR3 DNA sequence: TGTGCCAGCAGCCTTCAAGGGGGGAACACCGGGGAGCTGTTTTTT. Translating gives CASSLQGGNTGELFF.

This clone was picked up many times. CDR3 sequence (DNA): TGCAGCGTTGCGGTCTCGGCTGGGGCCAACGTCCTGACTTTC. Amino acids: CSVAVSAGANVLTF. The rearrangement uses TRBV29-1 and TRBJ2-6, with unresolved D. The CDR3 covers 14 residues. CDR1 is SQVTM and CDR2 is ANQGSEA in the germline V gene. V was cut by 4 bases and J by 2 bases, with 9 bases left in between.

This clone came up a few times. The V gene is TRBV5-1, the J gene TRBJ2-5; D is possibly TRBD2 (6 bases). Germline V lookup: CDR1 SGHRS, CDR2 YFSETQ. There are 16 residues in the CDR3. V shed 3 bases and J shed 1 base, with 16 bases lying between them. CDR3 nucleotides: TGCGCCAGCAGCTCGGGGGTGACAGTCCTCCAAGAGACCCAGTACTTC. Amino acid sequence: CASSSGVTVLQETQYF.

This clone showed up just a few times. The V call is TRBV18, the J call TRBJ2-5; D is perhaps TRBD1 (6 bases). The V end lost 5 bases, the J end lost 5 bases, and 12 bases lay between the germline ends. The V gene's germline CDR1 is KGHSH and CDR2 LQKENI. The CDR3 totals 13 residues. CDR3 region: CASSTQGSETQYF. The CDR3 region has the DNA TGTGCCAGCTCAACTCAGGGGAGCGAGACCCAGTACTTC.

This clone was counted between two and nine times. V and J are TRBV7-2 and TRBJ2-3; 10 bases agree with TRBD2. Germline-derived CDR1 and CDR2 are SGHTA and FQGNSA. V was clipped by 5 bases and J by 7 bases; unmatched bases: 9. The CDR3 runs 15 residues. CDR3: CASSPLAGEGHTQYF. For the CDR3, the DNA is TGTGCCAGCAGCCCCCTAGCGGGGGAGGGTCATACGCAGTATTTT.

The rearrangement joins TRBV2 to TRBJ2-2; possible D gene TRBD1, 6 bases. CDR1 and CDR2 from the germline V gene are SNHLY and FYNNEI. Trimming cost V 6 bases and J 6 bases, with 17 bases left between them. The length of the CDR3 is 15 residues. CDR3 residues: CASSTPTGAAGELFF. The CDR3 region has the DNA TGTGCCAGCAGCACCCCGACAGGAGCTGCCGGGGAGCTGTTTTTT. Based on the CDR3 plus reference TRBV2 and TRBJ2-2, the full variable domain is EPEVTQTPSHQVTQMGQEVILRCVPISNHLYFYWYRQILGQKVEFLVSFYNNEISEKSEIFDDQFSVERPDGSNFTLKIRSTKLEDSAMYFCASSTPTGAAGELFFGEGSRLTVL.

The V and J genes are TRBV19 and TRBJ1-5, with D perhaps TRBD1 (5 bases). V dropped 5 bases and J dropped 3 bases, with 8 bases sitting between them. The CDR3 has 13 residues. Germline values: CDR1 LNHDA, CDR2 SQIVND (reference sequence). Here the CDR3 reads CASSAGPNQPQHF. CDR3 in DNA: TGTGCCAGTAGTGCGGGACCCAATCAGCCCCAGCATTTT.

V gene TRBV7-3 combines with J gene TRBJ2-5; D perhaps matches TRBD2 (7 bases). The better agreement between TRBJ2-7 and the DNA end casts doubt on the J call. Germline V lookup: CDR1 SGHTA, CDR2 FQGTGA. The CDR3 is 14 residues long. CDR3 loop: CASSPGGALNEQYF. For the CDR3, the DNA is TGTGCCAGCAGCCCTGGGGGGGCTCTAAACGAGCAGTACTTC.

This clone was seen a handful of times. The CDR3 is CASSPGQNTEAFF. Here the CDR3 DNA reads TGTGCCAGCAGCCCGGGACAGAACACTGAAGCTTTCTTT. The chain combines TRBV7-2 with TRBJ1-1; perhaps TRBD1 as D (6 bases). The length of the CDR3 is 13 residues. CDR1 and CDR2 (germline): SGHTA, FQGNSA. Trimming shortened V by 5 bases and J by 1 base, and 8 bases separated the two germline ends.

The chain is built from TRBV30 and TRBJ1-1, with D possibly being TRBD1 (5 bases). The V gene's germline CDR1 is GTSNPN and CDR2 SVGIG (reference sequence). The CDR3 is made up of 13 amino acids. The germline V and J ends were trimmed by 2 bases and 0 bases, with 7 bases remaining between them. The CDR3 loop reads CAWSRQMNTEAFF. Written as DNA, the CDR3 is TGTGCCTGGAGTAGACAGATGAACACTGAAGCTTTCTTT.

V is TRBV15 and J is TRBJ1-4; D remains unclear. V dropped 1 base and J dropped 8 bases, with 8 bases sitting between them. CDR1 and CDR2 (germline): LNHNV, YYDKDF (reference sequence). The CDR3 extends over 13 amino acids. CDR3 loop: CATSRAYEEKLFF. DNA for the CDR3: TGTGCCACCAGCAGAGCATATGAGGAAAAACTGTTTTTT.

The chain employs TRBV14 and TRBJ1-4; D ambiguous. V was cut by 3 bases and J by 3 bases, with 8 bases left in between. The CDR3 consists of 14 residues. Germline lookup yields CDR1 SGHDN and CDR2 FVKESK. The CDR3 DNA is TGTGCCAGCAGCCAGCGTTCCTCTAATGAAAAACTGTTTTTT. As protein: CASSQRSSNEKLFF.

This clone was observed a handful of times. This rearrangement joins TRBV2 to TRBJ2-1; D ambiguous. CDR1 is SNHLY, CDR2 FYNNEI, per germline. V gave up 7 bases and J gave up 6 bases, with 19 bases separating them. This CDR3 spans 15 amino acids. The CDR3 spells CASIRGPYRSNEQFF. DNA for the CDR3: TGTGCCAGCATCCGAGGTCCCTACCGTAGCAATGAGCAGTTCTTC.

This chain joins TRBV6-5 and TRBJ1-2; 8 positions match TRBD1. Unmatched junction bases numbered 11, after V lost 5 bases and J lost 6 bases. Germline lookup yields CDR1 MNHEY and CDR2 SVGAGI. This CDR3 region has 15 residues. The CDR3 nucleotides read TGTGCCAGCAGTCCAAACCGGGACAGGACTCATGGCTACACCTTC. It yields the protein CASSPNRDRTHGYTF.

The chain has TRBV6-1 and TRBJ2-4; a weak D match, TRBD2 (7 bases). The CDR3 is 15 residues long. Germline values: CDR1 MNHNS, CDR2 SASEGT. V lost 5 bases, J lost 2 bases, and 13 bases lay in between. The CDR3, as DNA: TGTGCCAGCAGTTCCATGGGGGGGCCCAAAAACATTCAGTACTTC. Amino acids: CASSSMGGPKNIQYF.

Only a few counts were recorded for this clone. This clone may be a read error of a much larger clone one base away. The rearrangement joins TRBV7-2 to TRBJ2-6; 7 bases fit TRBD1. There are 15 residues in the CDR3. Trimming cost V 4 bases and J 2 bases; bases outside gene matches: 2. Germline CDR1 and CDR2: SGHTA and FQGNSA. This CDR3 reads CASSSTGAGANVLTF. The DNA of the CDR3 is TGTGCCAGCAGCTCTACAGGGGCTGGGGCCAACGTCCTGACTTTC.